These T cell receptor beta chains were read from a single sample in a study of cytomegalovirus exposure and HLA in healthy donors. The table came from immunoSEQ multiplex PCR; TCRdb's copy has only in-frame clones and leaves some out. The sample consists of around 150,000 clones, roughly 73% of them appearing once. Input material: PBMCs. The receptors were sampled from a man aged 18-30 years in good health and CMV-seropositive. Both conserved end residues are part of each CDR3. The order of the fields is CDR3 protein, CDR3 DNA, V gene, J gene, D gene, clone size, CDR3 length. A D gene is named only where the DNA matches it firmly. Clone size is given for some rows only: seen once, a few or many times, or a class if the clone is expanded.

CASSPTSLGSHEQFF	TGTGCCAGCTCACCAACCAGTCTAGGTTCGCATGAGCAGTTCTTC	TRBV18	TRBJ2-1	.	.	15
CASSEDRGHYEQYF	TGCGCCAGCAGCGAGGACAGGGGGCACTACGAGCAGTACTTC	TRBV4-1	TRBJ2-7	TRBD1	.	14
CASSYRLAEKDEQFF	TGTGCCAGCAGTTACCGTCTAGCGGAGAAGGATGAGCAGTTCTTC	TRBV11-2	TRBJ2-1	TRBD2	.	15
CASSFWGLADNEQFF	TGTGCCAGTAGTTTCTGGGGACTAGCGGACAATGAGCAGTTCTTC	TRBV19	TRBJ2-1	TRBD2	.	15
CARSPNTAGGLGEQYF	TGTGCCCGCAGCCCAAACACAGCGGGAGGGCTGGGAGAGCAGTACTTC	TRBV2	TRBJ2-7	TRBD2	.	16
CASSPPARQNYGYTF	TGTGCCAGCTCGCCTCCAGCACGACAGAACTATGGCTACACCTTC	TRBV18	TRBJ1-2	.	once	15
CASERLAGGGEQFF	TGTGCCAGCGAGAGACTAGCGGGAGGCGGGGAGCAGTTCTTC	TRBV6-5	TRBJ2-1	TRBD2	.	14
CASSLSLAGADTQYF	TGCGCCAGCAGCTTGTCCCTAGCGGGAGCAGATACGCAGTATTTT	TRBV5-1	TRBJ2-3	TRBD2	few	15
CASSPQKHGLAGVKDTQYF	TGTGCCAGCAGTCCTCAAAAACATGGACTAGCGGGAGTGAAAGATACGCAGTATTTT	TRBV27	TRBJ2-3	TRBD2	.	19
CASSHLRGTEAFF	TGTGCCAGCAGCCATCTCCGAGGGACTGAAGCTTTCTTT	TRBV14	TRBJ1-1	.	.	13
CASSSGQQLMNTEAFF	TGTGCCAGCAGTTCGGGACAGCAACTGATGAACACTGAAGCTTTCTTT	TRBV27	TRBJ1-1	TRBD1	few	16
CTSASGDSYNEQFF	TGTACCTCGGCTAGCGGGGATAGCTACAATGAGCAGTTCTTC	TRBV19	TRBJ2-1	TRBD2	.	14
CASSQVGTTRETQYF	TGTGCCAGCAGCCAAGTCGGCACCACCAGGGAGACCCAGTACTTC	TRBV4-2	TRBJ2-5	.	.	15
CASRPLAGYQETQYF	TGTGCCAGCAGGCCCCTAGCGGGGTACCAAGAGACCCAGTACTTC	TRBV7-2	TRBJ2-5	TRBD2	.	15
CAWSVPTASTNEKLFF	TGTGCCTGGAGTGTCCCGACAGCTTCAACTAATGAAAAACTGTTTTTT	TRBV30	TRBJ1-4	.	.	16
CAWSKGPTGTSGSRDEQYF	TGTGCCTGGAGTAAAGGCCCTACAGGGACTAGCGGGAGTAGGGACGAGCAGTACTTC	TRBV30	TRBJ2-7	TRBD2	.	19
CSVEDPPGAKQETQYF	TGCAGCGTTGAAGATCCGCCAGGGGCGAAGCAAGAGACCCAGTACTTC	TRBV29-1	TRBJ2-5	.	.	16
CASSLGGQTGANVLTF	TGTGCCAGCAGCTTAGGCGGTCAAACTGGGGCCAACGTCCTGACTTTC	TRBV7-3	TRBJ2-6	.	few	16